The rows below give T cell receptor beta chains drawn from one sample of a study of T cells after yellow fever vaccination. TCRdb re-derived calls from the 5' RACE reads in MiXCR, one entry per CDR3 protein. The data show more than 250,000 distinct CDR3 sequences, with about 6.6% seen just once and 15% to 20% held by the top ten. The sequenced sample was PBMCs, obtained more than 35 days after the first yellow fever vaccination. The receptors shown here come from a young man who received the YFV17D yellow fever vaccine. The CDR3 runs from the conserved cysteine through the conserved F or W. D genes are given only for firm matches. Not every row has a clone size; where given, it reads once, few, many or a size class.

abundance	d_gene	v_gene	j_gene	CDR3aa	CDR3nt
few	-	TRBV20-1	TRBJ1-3	CSARDALYTIYF	TGCAGTGCTCGGGACGCTCTTTACACCATATATTTT
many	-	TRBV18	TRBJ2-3	CASSSLDTDTQYF	TGTGCCAGCTCCTCGTTGGACACAGATACGCAGTATTTT
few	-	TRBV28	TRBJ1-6	CASSQNQAYSPLHF	TGTGCCAGCAGTCAGAACCAAGCTTATTCACCCCTCCACTTT
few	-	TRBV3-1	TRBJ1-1	CASSYGSTEAFF	TGTGCCAGCAGCTATGGGAGCACTGAAGCTTTCTTT
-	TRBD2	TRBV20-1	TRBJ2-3	CSAQRGGPLDTQYF	TGCAGTGCACAGCGGGGGGGGCCCCTAGATACGCAGTATTTT
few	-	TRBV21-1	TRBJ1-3	CASSKGVASRNTIYF	TGTGCCAGCAGCAAAGGGGTCGCATCCAGAAACACCATATATTTT
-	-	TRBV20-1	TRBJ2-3	CSAPDSVVADTQYF	TGCAGTGCTCCTGACAGTGTTGTCGCAGATACGCAGTATTTT
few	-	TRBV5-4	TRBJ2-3	CASSPPGASRITDTQYF	TGTGCCAGCAGCCCCCCCGGGGCGAGCCGAATCACAGATACGCAGTATTTT
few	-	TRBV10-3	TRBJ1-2	CAIREQKDGYTF	TGTGCCATCAGGGAGCAAAAGGATGGCTACACCTTC
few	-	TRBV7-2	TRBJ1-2	CASSLSHRPNYGYTF	TGTGCCAGCAGCTTGTCCCACCGCCCTAACTATGGCTACACCTTC
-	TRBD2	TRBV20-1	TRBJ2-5	CSARTTSGGQETQYF	TGCAGTGCTAGAACGACTAGCGGGGGCCAAGAGACCCAGTACTTC
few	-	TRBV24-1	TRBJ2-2	CATSDLQGRPEAGELFF	TGTGCCACCAGTGATTTGCAAGGTCGGCCTGAAGCCGGGGAGCTGTTTTTT
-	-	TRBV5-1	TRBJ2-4	CASSLGWGTKNIQYF	TGCGCCAGCAGCTTGGGTTGGGGGACCAAAAACATTCAGTACTTC
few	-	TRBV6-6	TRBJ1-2	CASSYNAIYGYTF	TGTGCCAGCAGTTACAACGCGATCTATGGCTACACCTTC
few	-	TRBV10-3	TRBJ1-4	CAIAPDDSKYEKLFF	TGTGCCATCGCACCCGACGACAGCAAATATGAAAAACTGTTTTTT
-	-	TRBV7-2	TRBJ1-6	CASSAGTGSPLHF	TGTGCCAGCAGCGCCGGGACGGGGTCACCCCTCCACTTT
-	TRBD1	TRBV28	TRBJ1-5	CASRGDRAGSNQPQHF	TGTGCCAGCAGGGGGGACAGGGCGGGGAGCAATCAGCCCCAGCATTTT
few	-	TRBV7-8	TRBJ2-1	CASSLDLMGNEQFF	TGTGCCAGCAGCTTAGACTTGATGGGGAATGAGCAGTTCTTC
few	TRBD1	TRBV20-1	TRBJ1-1	CSARDRSGGTVNTEAFF	TGCAGTGCTAGAGATCGTTCAGGGGGGACCGTGAACACTGAAGCTTTCTTT
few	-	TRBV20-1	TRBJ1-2	CSASLTGGGGYTF	TGCAGTGCCAGCCTGACCGGGGGCGGTGGCTACACCTTC
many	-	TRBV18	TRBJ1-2	CASSPPFSTNYGYTF	TGTGCCAGCTCACCACCGTTTAGCACTAACTATGGCTACACCTTC
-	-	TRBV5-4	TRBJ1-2	CASRTDSDEGYTF	TGTGCCAGCAGGACGGACTCAGATGAAGGCTACACCTTC
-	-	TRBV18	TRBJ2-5	CASSTPGSQETQYF	TGTGCCAGCTCCACTCCGGGGTCCCAAGAGACCCAGTACTTC
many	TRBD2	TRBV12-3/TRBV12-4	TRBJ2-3	CASSLERGLSSTDTQYF	TGTGCCAGCAGTTTAGAGCGGGGATTATCTAGCACAGATACGCAGTATTTT
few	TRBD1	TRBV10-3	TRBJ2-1	CAISGGEGAAYNEQFF	TGTGCCATCAGTGGAGGTGAGGGGGCAGCTTACAATGAGCAGTTCTTC
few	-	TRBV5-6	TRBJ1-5	CASSSAINQPQHF	TGTGCCAGCAGCTCCGCGATCAATCAGCCCCAGCATTTT
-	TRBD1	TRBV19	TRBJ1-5	CASSNQGDFRQPQHF	TGTGCCAGTAGTAATCAGGGGGATTTTCGTCAGCCCCAGCATTTT
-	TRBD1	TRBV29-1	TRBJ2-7	CSVGQGVSLLEQYF	TGCAGCGTTGGACAGGGGGTCTCACTACTCGAGCAGTACTTC
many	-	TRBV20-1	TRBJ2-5	CSARGGAGETQYF	TGCAGTGCTAGAGGGGGGGCGGGAGAGACCCAGTACTTC
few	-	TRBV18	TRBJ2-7	CASSPPARADGEQYF	TGTGCCAGCTCACCACCGGCCAGGGCGGATGGCGAGCAGTACTTC
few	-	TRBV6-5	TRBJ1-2	CASSYGTDKHCSNYGYTF	TGTGCCAGCAGTTATGGGACGGACAAACACTGCTCTAACTATGGCTACACCTTC
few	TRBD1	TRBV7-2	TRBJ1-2	CASSLTGTASGYTF	TGTGCCAGCAGCTTGACAGGGACCGCCTCGGGCTACACCTTC
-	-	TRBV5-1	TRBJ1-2	CASSLGGGIGDYGYTF	TGCGCCAGCAGCTTGGGAGGCGGGATTGGAGACTATGGCTACACCTTC
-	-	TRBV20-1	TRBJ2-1	CSASGPLPHNEQFF	TGCAGTGCTAGTGGGCCCCTCCCCCACAATGAGCAGTTCTTC
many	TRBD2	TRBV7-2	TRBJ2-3	CASRGGGSTDTQYF	TGTGCCAGCAGAGGCGGGGGAAGCACAGATACGCAGTATTTT